What follows is one T cell receptor beta chain and its context. The antigen is not known. As to time point: week 23, last vaccination. Doses comprised 300 ug of mutant IDH1 20-mer peptide each, plus topical imiquimod. The entry originates in a study of a mutant IDH1 vaccine in newly diagnosed glioma. Study summary: In some groups vaccination began 4-6 weeks post-radiotherapy; others received it with temozolomide. Study-wide results and caveats: Pseudoprogression looked unconnected to shifts in top peripheral T cell clonotypes. A vaccine-induced immune response developed in roughly 93% of the patients.

The V end lost 4 bases, the J end lost 11 bases, and 12 bases lay between the germline ends. The V gene's germline CDR1 is SGHTS and CDR2 YDEGEE. The CDR3 loop spans 11 amino acids. This table comes from immunoSEQ multiplex PCR, and its TCRdb copy is limited to in-frame clones, with some not included. The repertoire holds 65,000 or so clones, with approximately 84% as singletons. Sequencing used PBMCs, obtained from a glioma patient whose treatment included an IDH1 peptide vaccine. The sequence was collected from a man aged 25-45 years with glioma. The chain is built from TRBV5-8 and TRBJ1-1; D is ambiguous. The CDR3 nucleotides are TGTGCCAGCAGCCCGGCCCCGGGGGCTTTCTTT. Amino acids: CASSPAPGAFF.